This T cell receptor beta chain was found in a study of T cell responses to AZD1222 COVID-19 vaccine. On the study more broadly: Both about-4-week and about-12-week second-dose recipients were combined.

Overall study findings and caveats: Repertoire sampling happened only post peak T cell response. In a largely white British group with more females than males, clonal diversity was possibly underestimated. Among spike-specific TCRs, nearly half reportedly target unmutated variant regions.

The CDR3 has 13 residues. Notes on this clone: As yet, its antigen is unknown. Other DNA sequences within the sample encode an identical CDR3.

Method: immunoSEQ multiplex PCR; TCRdb's copy keeps in-frame clones and lacks some. The data hold tens of thousands of clones, with about 77% observed a single time. The TCR originated in an adult in good health. Sequences were derived from peripheral blood, sampled on day 0 of AZD1222 vaccination. This chain links TRBV12-2 with TRBJ2-1; the D segment call TRBD2 is taken from the table without a DNA check. TRBV12-2 is flagged as a pseudogene. The CDR3 DNA reads as TGCGCAAGGCGCGCGGGGGGGGTCGATGAGCAGTTCTTC. Its translation: CARRAGGVDEQFF.